This T cell receptor beta chain was recorded in a study of T cell responses to AZD1222 COVID-19 vaccine. Only in-frame clones appear in the TCRdb table, and some are missing; sequencing was by immunoSEQ multiplex PCR. The table has roughly 120,000 clones, roughly nine tenths seen once. This CDR3 has 16 residues. CDR1 KGHSH and CDR2 LQKENI come from the germline V gene. V was trimmed by 3 bases and J by 5 bases, leaving 19 bases between them. The sequence came from an adult in good health. The sample consisted of peripheral blood, taken on day 0 of AZD1222 vaccination. The chain has TRBV18 and TRBJ2-5; perhaps TRBD2 as D (7 bases). The CDR3 DNA reads TGTGCCAGCTCACCGTCTGGGGGGGGCCTGCGGGAGACCCAGTACTTC. This translates into CASSPSGGGLRETQYF.